These 7 T cell receptor beta chains share one sample of origin, sequenced in a study of shared clonotypes between healthy human individuals. The table came from immunoSEQ multiplex PCR; TCRdb's copy has only in-frame clones and leaves some out. The table has approximately 2.5 million clones, 90% to 95% seen once. Sequencing used naive CD4+ T cells sorted from blood. Subset reported: CD45RA+ positively selected. The receptors shown here come from a man between 18 and 29 years old in good health.

CDR3 amino acids: CASSPHPQSGPDTQYF. The CDR3 bases are TGTGCCAGCAGCCCCCACCCCCAGTCCGGTCCAGATACGCAGTATTTT. The rearrangement joins TRBV9 to TRBJ2-3, with D hard to call. CDR3 size: 16 residues. Germline CDR1 and CDR2: SGDLS and YYNGEE. V was shortened by 4 bases and J by 4 bases, with 19 bases between the two germline ends.

The rearrangement uses TRBV11-2 and TRBJ1-1, with a possible D match to TRBD1 (6 bases). V was pared by 4 bases and J by 5 bases, with 14 bases between. The V gene's germline CDR1 is SGHAT and CDR2 FQNNGV. The CDR3 sequence is 14 residues long. The CDR3 here is CASSSTTGITEAFF. The CDR3 DNA reads as TGTGCCAGCAGCTCGACGACAGGCATAACTGAAGCTTTCTTT.

The chain joins TRBV30 to TRBJ2-2; D is perhaps TRBD2 (6 bases). Trimming cost V 7 bases and J 1 base, with 13 bases left between them. There are 14 residues in the CDR3. CDR1 GTSNPN and CDR2 SVGIG come from the germline V gene (reference sequence). The CDR3 sequence is CAYLFGGNTGELFF. Here the CDR3 DNA reads TGTGCCTACCTATTCGGGGGGAACACCGGGGAGCTGTTTTTT.

The rearrangement links TRBV13 to TRBJ2-7; no reliable D call. Per germline, CDR1 PRHDT and CDR2 FYEKMQ (reference sequence). This CDR3 has 14 amino acids. V shed 0 bases and J shed 1 base, with 7 bases lying between them. This chain's CDR3 is CASSLGDTSYEQYF. For the CDR3, the DNA is TGTGCCAGCAGCTTAGGCGACACTTCCTACGAGCAGTACTTC.

The rearrangement uses TRBV5-1 and TRBJ2-2, with D possibly being TRBD2 (6 bases). V lost 0 bases, J lost 0 bases, and 9 bases lay in between. The CDR3 length is 16 residues. Germline V gene data show CDR1 as SGHRS and CDR2 as YFSETQ. DNA for the CDR3: TGCGCCAGCAGCTTGGGCGCGGGGCCGAACACCGGGGAGCTGTTTTTT. Translated, it gives CASSLGAGPNTGELFF.

On this clone: This sample includes further DNA sequences coding for the same CDR3. This chain joins TRBV7-2 and TRBJ2-3; 8 positions agree with TRBD2. Germline V gene sequence: CDR1 SGHTA, CDR2 FQGNSA. The V gene end was trimmed by 2 bases and the J gene end by 3 bases; junction bases not matched to a gene: 1. CDR3 length equals 14 residues. This CDR3 reads CASSLRGRTDTQYF. CDR3 DNA: TGTGCCAGCAGCTTACGCGGGAGGACAGATACGCAGTATTTT.

The chain recombines TRBV2 with TRBJ1-6, with D unclear. Trimming removed 7 bases from V and 6 bases from J, with 7 bases in between. This CDR3 has 12 amino acids. Germline values: CDR1 SNHLY, CDR2 FYNNEI. CDR3 bases: TGTGCCAGCATGGCCACTAATTCACCCCTCCACTTT. Protein product: CASMATNSPLHF.